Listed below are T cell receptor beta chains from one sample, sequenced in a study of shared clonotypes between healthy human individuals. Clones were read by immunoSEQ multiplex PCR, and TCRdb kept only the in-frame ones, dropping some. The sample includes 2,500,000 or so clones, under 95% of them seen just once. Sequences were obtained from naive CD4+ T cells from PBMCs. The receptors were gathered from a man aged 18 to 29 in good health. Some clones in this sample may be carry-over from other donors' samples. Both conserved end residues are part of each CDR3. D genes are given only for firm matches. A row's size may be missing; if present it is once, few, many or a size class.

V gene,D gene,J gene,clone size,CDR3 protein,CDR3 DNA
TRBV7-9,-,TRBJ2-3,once,CASSLSRGRPPTDTQYF,TGTGCCAGCAGCCTGTCCCGGGGGAGGCCTCCCACAGATACGCAGTATTTT
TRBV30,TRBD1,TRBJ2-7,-,CAWGRQGTYEQYF,TGTGCCTGGGGTAGACAGGGCACCTACGAGCAGTACTTC
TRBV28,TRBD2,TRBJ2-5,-,CASSLWASGQETQYF,TGTGCCAGCAGTTTATGGGCTAGCGGGCAAGAGACCCAGTACTTC
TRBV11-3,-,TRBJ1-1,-,CASSFAGTNTEAFF,TGTGCCAGCAGCTTTGCCGGGACCAACACTGAAGCTTTCTTT
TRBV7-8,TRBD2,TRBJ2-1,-,CASSLGLAGVGEQFF,TGTGCCAGCAGCTTAGGACTAGCGGGAGTGGGGGAGCAGTTCTTC
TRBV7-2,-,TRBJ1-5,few,CASSLDGNQPQHF,TGTGCCAGCAGCTTAGATGGCAATCAGCCCCAGCATTTT
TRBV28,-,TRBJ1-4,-,CASSLPQGNEKLFF,TGTGCCAGCAGTTTGCCCCAGGGCAATGAAAAACTGTTTTTT
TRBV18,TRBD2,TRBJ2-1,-,CASSPTTLSSGSRYNEQFF,TGTGCCAGCTCACCTACAACGTTGTCTAGCGGGAGTAGATACAATGAGCAGTTCTTC
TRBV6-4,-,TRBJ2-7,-,CASSGRQGGSYEQYF,TGTGCCAGCAGTGGGCGTCAGGGTGGCTCCTACGAGCAGTACTTC
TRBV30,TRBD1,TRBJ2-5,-,CAWSVPQGVLWLQYF,TGTGCCTGGAGTGTACCGCAGGGGGTTCTCTGGTTGCAGTACTTC
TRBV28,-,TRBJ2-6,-,CASSFSGSSGANVLTF,TGTGCCAGCAGTTTTTCGGGGAGCTCTGGGGCCAACGTCCTGACTTTC
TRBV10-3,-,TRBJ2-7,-,CATQLWLAEAHEQYF,TGTGCCACCCAACTCTGGTTAGCGGAGGCCCACGAGCAGTACTTC
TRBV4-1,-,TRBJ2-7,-,CASSYPDLGGNEQYF,TGCGCCAGCAGCTACCCCGACCTGGGAGGCAACGAGCAGTACTTC
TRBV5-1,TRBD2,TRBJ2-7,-,CASSLKAGTTSGSPNSYEQYF,TGCGCCAGCAGCTTGAAGGCAGGGACGACTAGCGGGAGCCCAAACTCCTACGAGCAGTACTTC
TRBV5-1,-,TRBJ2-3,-,CASSPDGLTDTQYF,TGCGCCAGCAGCCCCGACGGACTCACAGATACGCAGTATTTT
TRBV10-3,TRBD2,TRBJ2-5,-,CAISELLGVAGEGETQYF,TGTGCCATCAGTGAACTTCTGGGGGTAGCGGGAGAGGGTGAGACCCAGTACTTC
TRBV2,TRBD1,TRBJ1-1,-,CASSGTGVGTEAFF,TGTGCCAGCAGTGGAACAGGGGTGGGCACTGAAGCTTTCTTT
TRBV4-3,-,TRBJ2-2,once,CASSQALFQGPGELFF,TGCGCCAGCAGCCAAGCCCTATTTCAGGGTCCCGGGGAGCTGTTTTTT
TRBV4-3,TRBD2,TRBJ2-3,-,CASSRGGSLGPDTQYF,TGCGCCAGCAGCCGGGGGGGTTCCCTAGGCCCAGATACGCAGTATTTT
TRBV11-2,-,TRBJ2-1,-,CASSPLRRDEQFF,TGTGCCAGCAGCCCACTCCGGAGGGATGAGCAGTTCTTC
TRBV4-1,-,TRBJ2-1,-,CASSQAWAASYNEQFF,TGCGCCAGCAGCCAAGCCTGGGCCGCCTCCTACAATGAGCAGTTCTTC
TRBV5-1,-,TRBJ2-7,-,CASSQTAYEQYF,TGCGCCAGCAGTCAAACCGCCTACGAGCAGTACTTC
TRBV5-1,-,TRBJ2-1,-,CASSLPGAGEQFF,TGCGCCAGCAGCTTACCGGGAGCCGGTGAGCAGTTCTTC
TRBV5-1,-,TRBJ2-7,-,CASSQAGTLVSEQYF,TGCGCCAGCAGCCAAGCTGGGACATTAGTTTCCGAGCAGTACTTC
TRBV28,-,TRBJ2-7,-,CASCSGTTLYEQYF,TGTGCCAGTTGCTCCGGGACGACTCTCTACGAGCAGTACTTC
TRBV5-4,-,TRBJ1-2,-,CASSSPGVDLVF,TGTGCCAGCAGCTCGCCAGGAGTTGATCTGGTTTTC
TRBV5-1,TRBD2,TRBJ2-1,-,CASSLAAGGGYNEQFF,TGCGCCAGCAGCTTGGCCGCGGGAGGGGGATACAATGAGCAGTTCTTC
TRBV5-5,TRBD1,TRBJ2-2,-,CASSLKPKTGSGELFF,TGTGCCAGCAGCTTGAAGCCTAAGACAGGGTCCGGGGAGCTGTTTTTT
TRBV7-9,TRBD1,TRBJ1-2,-,CASSAQTGSDGYTF,TGTGCCAGCAGCGCGCAGACAGGGTCGGATGGCTACACCTTC
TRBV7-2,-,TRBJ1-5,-,CASSLGEHRTQHF,TGTGCCAGCAGCTTAGGGGAGCATCGTACCCAGCATTTT
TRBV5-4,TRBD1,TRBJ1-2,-,CASSFPDRMDYGYTF,TGTGCCAGCAGCTTCCCGGACAGGATGGACTATGGCTACACCTTC
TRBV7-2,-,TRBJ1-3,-,CASSKQGMAGNTIYF,TGTGCCAGCAGCAAACAGGGTATGGCTGGAAACACCATATATTTT
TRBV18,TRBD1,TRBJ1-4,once,CASSPGTGDEKLFF,TGTGCCAGCTCACCCGGGACAGGCGATGAAAAACTGTTTTTT
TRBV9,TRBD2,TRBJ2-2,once,CASSVVSSGSYHTGELFF,TGTGCCAGCAGCGTAGTATCTAGCGGGAGTTACCACACCGGGGAGCTGTTTTTT
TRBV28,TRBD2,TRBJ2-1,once,CASSSGTSGTLSTNEQFF,TGTGCCAGCAGCTCCGGGACTAGCGGGACACTTTCGACCAATGAGCAGTTCTTC
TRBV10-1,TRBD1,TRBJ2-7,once,CASNGQENYEQYF,TGCGCCAGCAATGGACAGGAAAACTACGAGCAGTACTTC
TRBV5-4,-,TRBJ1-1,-,CASSFSYRSPEAFF,TGTGCCAGCAGCTTTAGTTACCGTTCGCCTGAAGCTTTCTTT
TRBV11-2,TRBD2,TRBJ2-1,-,CASSLRTSSYNEQFF,TGTGCCAGCAGCTTGCGGACTAGCTCCTACAATGAGCAGTTCTTC
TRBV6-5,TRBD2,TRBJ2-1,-,CASSSATSGGYNEQFF,TGTGCCAGCAGTTCAGCGACTAGCGGAGGCTACAATGAGCAGTTCTTC
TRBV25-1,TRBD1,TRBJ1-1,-,CASKVTGESSEAFF,TGTGCCAGCAAAGTAACAGGGGAGTCTTCTGAAGCTTTCTTT
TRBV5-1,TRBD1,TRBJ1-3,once,CASSRGQPGNTIYF,TGCGCCAGCAGCCGGGGACAGCCTGGAAACACCATATATTTT
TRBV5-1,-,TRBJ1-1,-,CASSRGASGTEAFF,TGCGCCAGCAGCAGGGGCGCGTCGGGCACTGAAGCTTTCTTT
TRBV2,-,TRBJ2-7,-,CASSVSLQRSYEQYF,TGTGCCAGCAGTGTCAGCCTGCAGCGTTCCTACGAGCAGTACTTC
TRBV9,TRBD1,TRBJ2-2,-,CASSDPRDRLNTGELFF,TGTGCCAGCAGCGACCCCAGGGACAGACTAAACACCGGGGAGCTGTTTTTT
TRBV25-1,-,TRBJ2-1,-,CASSEYYQQFF,TGTGCCAGCAGTGAATATTACCAGCAGTTCTTC
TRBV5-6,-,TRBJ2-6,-,CASSIRVSGANVLTF,TGTGCCAGCAGCATCAGGGTCTCTGGGGCCAACGTCCTGACTTTC
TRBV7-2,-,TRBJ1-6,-,CASSRSSSYNSPLHF,TGTGCCAGCAGCCGGAGCAGCTCCTATAATTCACCCCTCCACTTT
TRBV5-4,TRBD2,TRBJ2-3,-,CASSIPSGKSTDTQYF,TGTGCCAGCAGCATCCCTAGCGGGAAAAGCACAGATACGCAGTATTTT
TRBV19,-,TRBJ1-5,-,CASSMRVGDQPQHF,TGTGCCAGTAGTATGAGGGTGGGGGATCAGCCCCAGCATTTT